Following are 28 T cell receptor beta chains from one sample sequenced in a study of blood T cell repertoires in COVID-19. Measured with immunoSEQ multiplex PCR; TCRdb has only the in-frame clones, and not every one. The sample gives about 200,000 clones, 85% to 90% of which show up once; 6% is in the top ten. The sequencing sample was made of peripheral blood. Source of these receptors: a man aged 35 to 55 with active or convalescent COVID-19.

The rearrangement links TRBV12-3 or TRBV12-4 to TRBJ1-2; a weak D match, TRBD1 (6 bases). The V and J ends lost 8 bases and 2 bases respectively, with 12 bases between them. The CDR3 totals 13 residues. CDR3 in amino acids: CASVTGYNYGYTF. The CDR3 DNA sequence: TGTGCCAGCGTTACAGGGTACAACTATGGCTACACCTTC.

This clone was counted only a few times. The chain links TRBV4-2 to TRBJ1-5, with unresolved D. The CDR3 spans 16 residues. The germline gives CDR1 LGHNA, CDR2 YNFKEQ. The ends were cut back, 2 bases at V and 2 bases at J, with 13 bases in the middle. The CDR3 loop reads CASSQISGTGNQPQHF. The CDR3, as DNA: TGTGCCAGCAGCCAAATTAGTGGTACAGGCAATCAGCCCCAGCATTTT.

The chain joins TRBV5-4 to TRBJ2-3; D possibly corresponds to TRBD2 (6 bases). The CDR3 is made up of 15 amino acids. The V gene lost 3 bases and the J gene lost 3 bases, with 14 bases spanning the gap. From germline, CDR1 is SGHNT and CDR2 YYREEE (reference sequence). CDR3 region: CASSWAGLTTDTQYF. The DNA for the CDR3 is TGTGCCAGCAGCTGGGCTGGACTAACTACAGATACGCAGTATTTT.

CDR3 protein: CAWRTASGNTIYF. As DNA, the CDR3 is TGTGCCTGGAGAACAGCCTCTGGAAACACCATATATTTT. The chain links TRBV30 to TRBJ1-3; no definite D call. Germline V gene data show CDR1 as GTSNPN and CDR2 as SVGIG (reference sequence). Trimming took 3 bases from V and 0 from J, leaving 6 bases between them. This CDR3 has 13 amino acids.

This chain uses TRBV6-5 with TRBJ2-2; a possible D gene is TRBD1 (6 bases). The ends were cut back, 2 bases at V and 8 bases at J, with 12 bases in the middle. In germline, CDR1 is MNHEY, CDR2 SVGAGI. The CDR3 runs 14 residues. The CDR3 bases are TGTGCCAGCAGTTACGGGTCAGGGGAAGGGGAGCTGTTTTTT. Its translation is CASSYGSGEGELFF.

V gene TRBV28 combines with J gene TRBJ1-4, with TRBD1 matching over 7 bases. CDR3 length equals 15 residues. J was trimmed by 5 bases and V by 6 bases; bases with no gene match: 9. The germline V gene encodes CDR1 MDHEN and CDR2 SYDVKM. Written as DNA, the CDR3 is TGTGCCAGCAGCTCCTGGGGACAGATGAATGAAAAACTGTTTTTT. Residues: CASSSWGQMNEKLFF.

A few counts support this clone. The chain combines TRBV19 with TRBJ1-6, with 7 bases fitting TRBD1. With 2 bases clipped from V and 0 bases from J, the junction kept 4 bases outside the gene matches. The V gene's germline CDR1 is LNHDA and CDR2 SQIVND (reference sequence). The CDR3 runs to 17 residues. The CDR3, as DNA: TGTGCCAGTAGTATAAGGGGGCGAAGCTCCTATAATTCACCCCTCCACTTT. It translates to CASSIRGRSSYNSPLHF.

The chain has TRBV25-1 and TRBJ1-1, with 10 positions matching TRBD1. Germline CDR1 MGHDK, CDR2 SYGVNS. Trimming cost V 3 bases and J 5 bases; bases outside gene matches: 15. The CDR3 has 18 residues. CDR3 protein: CASSDPVPGQGMRTEAFF. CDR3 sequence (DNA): TGTGCCAGCAGTGACCCTGTCCCGGGACAGGGGATGAGAACTGAAGCTTTCTTT.

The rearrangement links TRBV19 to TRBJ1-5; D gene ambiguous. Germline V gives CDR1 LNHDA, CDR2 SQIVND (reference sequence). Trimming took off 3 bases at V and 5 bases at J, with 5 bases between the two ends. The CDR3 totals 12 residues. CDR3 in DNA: TGTGCCAGTAGTATCGGGTATCAGCCCCAGCATTTT. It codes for CASSIGYQPQHF.

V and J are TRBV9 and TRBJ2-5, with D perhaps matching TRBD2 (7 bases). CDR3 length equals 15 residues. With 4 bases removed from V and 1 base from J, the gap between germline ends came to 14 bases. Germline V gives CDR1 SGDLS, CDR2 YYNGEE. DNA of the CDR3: TGTGCCAGCAGCCGTGGACTAGGGGGCCAAGAGACCCAGTACTTC. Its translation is CASSRGLGGQETQYF.

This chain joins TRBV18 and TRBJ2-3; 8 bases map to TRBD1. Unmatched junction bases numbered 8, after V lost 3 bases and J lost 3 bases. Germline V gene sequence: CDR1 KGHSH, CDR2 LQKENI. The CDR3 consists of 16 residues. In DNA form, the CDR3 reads TGTGCCAGCTCACCCAACAGGGGGGAAGGGACAGATACGCAGTATTTT. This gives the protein CASSPNRGEGTDTQYF.

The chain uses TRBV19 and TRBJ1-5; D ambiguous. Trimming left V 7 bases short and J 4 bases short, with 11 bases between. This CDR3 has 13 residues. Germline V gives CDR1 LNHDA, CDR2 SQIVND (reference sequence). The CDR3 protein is CASTPSGNQPQHF. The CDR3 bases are TGTGCCAGTACGCCCTCGGGAAATCAGCCCCAGCATTTT.

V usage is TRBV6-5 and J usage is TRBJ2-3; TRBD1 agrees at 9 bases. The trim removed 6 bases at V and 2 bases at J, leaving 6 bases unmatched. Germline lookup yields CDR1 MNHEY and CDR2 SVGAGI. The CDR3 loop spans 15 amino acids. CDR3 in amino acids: CASRETGGITDTQYF. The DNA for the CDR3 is TGTGCCAGCAGAGAGACAGGGGGTATCACAGATACGCAGTATTTT.

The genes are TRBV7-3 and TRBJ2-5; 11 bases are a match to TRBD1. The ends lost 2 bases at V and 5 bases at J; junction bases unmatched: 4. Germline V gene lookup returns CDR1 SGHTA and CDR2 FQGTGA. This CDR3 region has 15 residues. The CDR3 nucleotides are TGTGCCAGCAGCTTAGGACAGGGGGCTATTGAGACCCAGTACTTC. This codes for CASSLGQGAIETQYF.

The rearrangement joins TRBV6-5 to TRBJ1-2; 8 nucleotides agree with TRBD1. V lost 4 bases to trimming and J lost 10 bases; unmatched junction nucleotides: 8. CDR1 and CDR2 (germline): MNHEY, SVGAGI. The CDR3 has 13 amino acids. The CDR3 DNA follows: TGTGCCAGCAGTTTCCAGGACAGGGAGACCTACACCTTC. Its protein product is CASSFQDRETYTF.

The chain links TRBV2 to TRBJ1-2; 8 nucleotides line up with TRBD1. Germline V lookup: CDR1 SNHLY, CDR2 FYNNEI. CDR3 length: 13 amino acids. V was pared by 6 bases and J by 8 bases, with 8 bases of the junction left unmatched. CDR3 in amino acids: CASSPRGRYGYTF. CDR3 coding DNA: TGTGCCAGCAGCCCCAGGGGGCGTTACGGCTACACCTTC.

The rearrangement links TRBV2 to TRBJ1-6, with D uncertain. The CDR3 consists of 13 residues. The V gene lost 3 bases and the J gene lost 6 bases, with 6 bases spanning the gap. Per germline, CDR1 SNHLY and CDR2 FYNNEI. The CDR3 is CASSDGFNSPLHF. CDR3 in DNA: TGTGCCAGCAGTGACGGTTTTAATTCACCCCTCCACTTT. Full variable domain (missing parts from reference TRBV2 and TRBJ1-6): EPEVTQTPSHQVTQMGQEVILRCVPISNHLYFYWYRQILGQKVEFLVSFYNNEISEKSEIFDDQFSVERPDGSNFTLKIRSTKLEDSAMYFCASSDGFNSPLHFGNGTRLTVT.

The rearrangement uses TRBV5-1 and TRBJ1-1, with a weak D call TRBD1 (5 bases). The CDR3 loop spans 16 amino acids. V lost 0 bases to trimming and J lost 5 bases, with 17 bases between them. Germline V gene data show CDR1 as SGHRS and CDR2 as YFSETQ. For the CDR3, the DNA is TGCGCCAGCAGCTTGGTCTGGGGGGGGAAAGATACTGAAGCTTTCTTT. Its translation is CASSLVWGGKDTEAFF.

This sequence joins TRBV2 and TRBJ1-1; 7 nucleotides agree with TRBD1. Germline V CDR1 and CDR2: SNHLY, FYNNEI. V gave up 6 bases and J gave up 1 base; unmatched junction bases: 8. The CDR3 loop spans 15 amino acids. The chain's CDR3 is CASSLDRAGNTEAFF. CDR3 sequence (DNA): TGTGCCAGCAGCCTTGACAGGGCGGGGAACACTGAAGCTTTCTTT.

The CDR3 protein is CASSYMVGTYEQYF. The DNA for the CDR3 is TGTGCCAGCAGTTACATGGTCGGGACCTACGAGCAGTACTTC. This chain uses TRBV6-6 with TRBJ2-7; D perhaps matches TRBD2 (5 bases). The ends were cut back, 2 bases at V and 2 bases at J, with 10 bases in the middle. The CDR3 length is 14 residues. Germline-derived CDR1 and CDR2 are MNHNY and SVGAGI (reference sequence).

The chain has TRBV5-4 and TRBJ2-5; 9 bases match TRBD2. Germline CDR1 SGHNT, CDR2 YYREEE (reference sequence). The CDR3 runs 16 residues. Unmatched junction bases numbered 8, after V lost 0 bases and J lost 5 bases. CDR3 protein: CASSLGLGGGAETQYF. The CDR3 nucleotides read TGTGCCAGCAGCTTGGGCCTTGGCGGGGGGGCCGAGACCCAGTACTTC. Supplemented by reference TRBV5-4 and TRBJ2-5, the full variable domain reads ETGVTQSPTHLIKTRGQQVTLRCSSQSGHNTVSWYQQALGQGPQFIFQYYREEENGRGNFPPRFSGLQFPNYSSELNVNALELDDSALYLCASSLGLGGGAETQYFGPGTRLLVL.

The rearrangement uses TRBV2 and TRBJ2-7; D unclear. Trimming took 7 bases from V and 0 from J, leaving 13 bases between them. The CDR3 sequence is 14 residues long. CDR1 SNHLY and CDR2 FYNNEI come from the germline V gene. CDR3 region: CASKERESSYEQYF. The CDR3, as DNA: TGTGCCAGCAAGGAGCGAGAGAGCTCCTACGAGCAGTACTTC.

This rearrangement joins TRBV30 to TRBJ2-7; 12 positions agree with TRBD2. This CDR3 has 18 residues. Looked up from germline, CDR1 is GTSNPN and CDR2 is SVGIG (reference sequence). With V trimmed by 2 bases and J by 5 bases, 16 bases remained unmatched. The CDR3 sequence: CAWSSYLTTSGSFDEQYF. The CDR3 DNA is TGTGCCTGGAGTTCCTACCTGACGACTAGCGGGAGTTTCGACGAGCAGTACTTC.

The CDR3 region is CASSSGSADTQYF. The CDR3, as DNA: TGTGCCAGCAGCTCGGGATCAGCAGATACGCAGTATTTT. The genes are TRBV7-3 and TRBJ2-3, with D possibly being TRBD2 (5 bases). V lost 4 bases and J 4 bases, leaving 9 bases between the germline ends. This CDR3 is 13 amino acids long. Germline CDR1 is SGHTA and CDR2 is FQGTGA.

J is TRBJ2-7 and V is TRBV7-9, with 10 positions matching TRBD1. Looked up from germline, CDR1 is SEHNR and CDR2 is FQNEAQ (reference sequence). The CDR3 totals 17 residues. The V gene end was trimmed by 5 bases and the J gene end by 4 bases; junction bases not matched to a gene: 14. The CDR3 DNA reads TGTGCCAGCAGCCCGGGGATCAATGACAGGGGGCGGTACGAGCAGTACTTC. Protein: CASSPGINDRGRYEQYF.

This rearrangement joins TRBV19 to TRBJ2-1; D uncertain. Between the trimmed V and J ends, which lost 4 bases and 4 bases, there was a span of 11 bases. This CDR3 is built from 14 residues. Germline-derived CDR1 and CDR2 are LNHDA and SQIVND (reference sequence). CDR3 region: CASSKTAVYNEQFF. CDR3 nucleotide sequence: TGTGCCAGTAGTAAGACGGCGGTTTACAATGAGCAGTTCTTC.

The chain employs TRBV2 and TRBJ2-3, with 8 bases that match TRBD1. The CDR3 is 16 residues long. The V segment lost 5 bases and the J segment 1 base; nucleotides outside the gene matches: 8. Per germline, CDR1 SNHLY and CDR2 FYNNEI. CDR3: CASSRIQGGGTDTQYF. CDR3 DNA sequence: TGTGCCAGCAGTCGAATACAGGGGGGAGGCACAGATACGCAGTATTTT.

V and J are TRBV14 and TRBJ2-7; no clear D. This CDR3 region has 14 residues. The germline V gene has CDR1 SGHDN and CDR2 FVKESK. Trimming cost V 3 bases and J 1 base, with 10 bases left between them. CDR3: CASSQLVGSYEQYF. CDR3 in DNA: TGTGCCAGCAGCCAGCTAGTAGGATCCTACGAGCAGTACTTC.